The 8 T cell receptor beta chains below all came from one sample that was sequenced in a study of CD8+CD57+ T cells in acquired aplastic anemia. Genomic DNA acted as the template from which TCR beta VDJ combination and CDR3 sequence profiling were carried out. TCRdb reprocessed the reads with MiXCR, giving one entry per CDR3 protein. In the table there are some 190,000 distinct CDR3 sequences, 46% of which are singletons. The material sequenced was sorted CD4+, CD8+, or CD8+CD57+ T cells (not recorded which) from PBMCs. The receptors shown here come from a human donor in good health.

The chain links TRBV7-9 to TRBJ1-2, with a possible D match to TRBD1 (6 bases). Trimming left V 1 base short and J 7 bases short, with 16 bases between. The germline CDR1 and CDR2 sequences are SEHNR and FQNEAQ (reference sequence). The CDR3 totals 15 residues. CDR3 region: CASSLVGAGAGGYTF. As DNA, the CDR3 is TGTGCCAGCAGCTTAGTAGGAGCAGGGGCGGGTGGCTACACCTTC.

In its sample, this clonotype was seen many times. This chain links TRBV25-1 with TRBJ2-2; 9 bases match TRBD1. V dropped 6 bases and J dropped 6; count of bases not matched to a gene: 5. CDR1 and CDR2 from the germline V gene are MGHDK and SYGVNS. The CDR3 consists of 14 residues. The CDR3 here is CASRRTGDAGELFF. The CDR3 region has the DNA TGTGCCAGCAGAAGGACAGGGGATGCCGGGGAGCTGTTTTTT.

The V gene is TRBV24-1, the J gene TRBJ1-1; D call uncertain. Germline lookup yields CDR1 KGHDR and CDR2 SFDVKD. The germline V and J ends were trimmed by 0 bases and 7 bases, with 11 bases remaining between them. The CDR3 is made up of 14 amino acids. The CDR3 reads CATSDLKGIYEAFF. CDR3 in DNA: TGTGCCACCAGTGATTTGAAGGGAATCTATGAAGCTTTCTTT.

This chain connects TRBV2 to TRBJ1-2; no reliable D call. Trimming took off 4 bases at V and 6 bases at J, with 6 bases between the two ends. The CDR3 is 11 residues long. Germline V lookup: CDR1 SNHLY, CDR2 FYNNEI. CDR3 DNA: TGTGCCAGCAGTGGATCAAATGGCTACACCTTC. Residues: CASSGSNGYTF.

A note on this clonotype: A much larger clone sits a single nucleotide away, making a read error possible. This chain connects TRBV14 to TRBJ2-7; a weak D match, TRBD1 (6 bases). This CDR3 spans 17 amino acids. Per germline, CDR1 SGHDN and CDR2 FVKESK. The CDR3 loop is CVSSQDPRQGSTYEQYF. As DNA, the CDR3 is TGTGTCAGCAGCCAAGATCCGAGGCAGGGGAGTACCTACGAGCAGTACTTC.

This clonotype was seen ten or more times. The chain has TRBV19 and TRBJ1-5; tentative D call: TRBD1 (6 bases). Between the trimmed V and J ends, which lost 4 bases and 3 bases, there was a span of 10 bases. The CDR3 has 14 amino acids. CDR1 LNHDA and CDR2 SQIVND come from the germline V gene (reference sequence). The CDR3 DNA reads as TGTGCCAGTAGTAGACAGGTTGTCAATCAGCCCCAGCATTTT. This translates into CASSRQVVNQPQHF.

This clonotype has just a few counts. This sequence joins TRBV24-1 and TRBJ2-1; the D is unclear. V dropped 4 bases and J dropped 8 bases, with 11 bases sitting between them. The CDR3 has 13 residues. Germline values: CDR1 KGHDR, CDR2 SFDVKD. CDR3 bases: TGTGCCACCAGTGACCAAAATATAGATGAGCAGTTCTTC. This gives the protein CATSDQNIDEQFF.

V and J are TRBV20-1 and TRBJ2-7; D call uncertain. CDR1 and CDR2 from the germline V gene are DFQATT and SNEGSKA (reference sequence). The CDR3 extends over 14 amino acids. Trimming cost V 0 bases and J 0 bases, with 9 bases left between them. The DNA for the CDR3 is TGCAGTGCTAGAGAAACGGCGAGCTCCTACGAGCAGTACTTC. This translates into CSARETASSYEQYF.